The entry below describes one T cell receptor beta chain. What it binds is unknown. These data come from a study of cytomegalovirus exposure and HLA in healthy donors. On the study more broadly: In an earlier analysis, 90 million to 130 million unique TCR beta sequences were found from approximately 190 million T cells.

The length of the CDR3 is 12 residues. The germline V gene has CDR1 LNHNV and CDR2 YYDKDF (reference sequence). V lost 1 base to trimming and J lost 6 bases, with 3 bases between them. Regarding the study as a whole: Overall, under 200 TCR beta chains were annotated as cytomegalovirus-associated.

Primers for the PCR totalled 60 Vbeta and 13 Jbeta. Profiling relied on immunoSEQ multiplex PCR, and the TCRdb table lists in-frame clones only, not all of them. The data contain roughly 110,000 clones, roughly 75% of them singletons. The sequencing sample was made of PBMCs. The chain joins TRBV15 to TRBJ2-2; D gene ambiguous. This sequence was found in a man aged 40-49 years in good health and CMV-seronegative. The CDR3 protein is CATSRGPGELFF. The CDR3 bases are TGTGCCACCAGCAGAGGGCCCGGGGAGCTGTTTTTT.